This is a list of T cell receptor beta chains from one sample in a study of blood T cell repertoires in COVID-19. TCRdb keeps only in-frame clones here, not all; method: immunoSEQ multiplex PCR. This table has under 200,000 clones, around nine tenths appearing once. Input material: peripheral blood. Source of these receptors: a woman at least 80 years old with COVID-19, enrolled during active disease. CDR3s include the opening cysteine and the closing phenylalanine or tryptophan. D genes are given only for firm matches. Clone size is shown for a subset of rows, as once, few, many or a class of expanded clone.

>TRBD1|-|TRBJ1-2|TRBV4-3
CASSQGTGGLGYGYTF
TGCGCCAGCAGCCAGGGGACAGGGGGCCTCGGCTATGGCTACACCTTC
>-|-|TRBJ1-1|TRBV5-8
CASSFYTEAFF
TGTGCCAGCAGCTTCTACACTGAAGCTTTCTTT
>-|-|TRBJ2-1|TRBV6-4
CASISGLRPCNEQFF
TGTGCCAGCATCTCAGGACTAAGACCTTGCAATGAGCAGTTCTTC
>TRBD2|-|TRBJ2-7|TRBV18
CASFAGGVSEQYF
TGTGCCAGTTTCGCGGGAGGGGTGAGCGAGCAGTACTTC
>TRBD2|-|TRBJ2-2|TRBV19
CASSGLDMTGELFF
TGTGCCAGTAGTGGACTAGACATGACCGGGGAGCTGTTTTTT
>-|-|TRBJ1-5|TRBV28
CASRVRTVNSNQPQHF
TGTGCCAGCAGGGTACGGACAGTGAATAGCAATCAGCCCCAGCATTTT
>TRBD1|-|TRBJ1-3|TRBV6-1
CASSERQGIAAGNTIYF
TGTGCCAGCAGTGAGAGACAGGGGATCGCCGCTGGAAACACCATATATTTT
>-|-|TRBJ1-5|TRBV7-2
CASSLLQGHQPQHF
TGTGCCAGCAGCTTACTCCAGGGCCATCAGCCCCAGCATTTT
>-|-|TRBJ2-3|TRBV5-1
CASCRGAGTTDTQYF
TGCGCCAGCTGCCGTGGAGCGGGTACCACAGATACGCAGTATTTT
>TRBD1|few|TRBJ1-2|TRBV4-2
CASSQDRTGYYGYTF
TGTGCCAGCAGCCAAGACAGGACAGGGTACTATGGCTACACCTTC
>-|-|TRBJ1-4|TRBV28
CASSSTDLEKLFF
TGTGCCAGCAGTTCTACAGATCTTGAAAAACTGTTTTTT
>-|once|TRBJ2-7|TRBV20-1
CSASTGRVYEQYF
TGCAGTGCTAGTACTGGCAGGGTCTACGAGCAGTACTTC
>TRBD1|few|TRBJ1-5|TRBV11-2
CASSLDGQGRNQPQHF
TGTGCCAGCAGCTTAGATGGACAGGGGCGGAATCAGCCCCAGCATTTT
>-|-|TRBJ2-1|TRBV28
CASRGAVPTYNEQFF
TGTGCCAGCAGGGGAGCGGTCCCGACCTACAATGAGCAGTTCTTC
>TRBD1|once|TRBJ1-5|TRBV6-2/TRBV6-3
CASSYRRTGVESNQPQHF
TGTGCCAGCAGTTACCGCCGGACAGGGGTAGAGAGCAATCAGCCCCAGCATTTT
>-|-|TRBJ1-1|TRBV2
CASSGELNTEAFF
TGTGCCAGCAGTGGGGAGTTGAACACTGAAGCTTTCTTT
>TRBD2|-|TRBJ2-3|TRBV19
CASSIGGSLIDTQYF
TGTGCCAGTAGTATTGGCGGGAGTCTTATAGATACGCAGTATTTT
>-|-|TRBJ2-7|TRBV6-5
CASSISSYYEQYF
TGTGCCAGCAGCATTAGCTCTTACTACGAGCAGTACTTC
>-|-|TRBJ1-2|TRBV4-3
CASSQEAGGGYTF
TGCGCCAGCAGCCAAGAGGCCGGCGGTGGCTACACCTTC
>TRBD2|-|TRBJ2-7|TRBV7-3
CASSPSSGRSAEQYF
TGTGCCAGCAGCCCCTCCAGCGGGAGGTCCGCCGAGCAGTACTTC
>-|-|TRBJ2-7|TRBV7-8
CASSSTREQYF
TGTGCCAGCAGCTCCACCAGGGAGCAGTACTTC
>-|-|TRBJ2-2|TRBV6-1
CASSEIRGGGTGELFF
TGTGCCAGCAGTGAGATAAGGGGCGGAGGGACCGGGGAGCTGTTTTTT
>TRBD1|once|TRBJ1-2|TRBV7-2
CASSLAYDRELGRGYTF
TGTGCCAGCAGCTTAGCTTACGACAGGGAGTTGGGTCGTGGCTACACCTTC
>-|-|TRBJ2-1|TRBV3-1/TRBV3-2
CASSQDVGRSYNEQFF
TGTGCCAGCAGCCAAGATGTGGGGCGGTCCTACAATGAGCAGTTCTTC
>-|-|TRBJ1-5|TRBV7-2
CASNLDLEPQHF
TGTGCCAGCAACCTAGATCTAGAGCCCCAGCATTTT
>TRBD2|-|TRBJ2-1|TRBV7-2
CASRASSGREQFF
TGTGCCAGCAGAGCATCTAGCGGGCGTGAGCAGTTCTTC
>-|-|TRBJ2-2|TRBV5-1
CASSLVTGKNTGELFF
TGCGCCAGCAGCTTGGTTACAGGAAAGAACACCGGGGAGCTGTTTTTT
>TRBD2|-|TRBJ2-5|TRBV5-1
CASSSTGTSVETQYF
TGCGCCAGCAGCAGCACCGGGACTAGCGTTGAGACCCAGTACTTC
>-|-|TRBJ1-1|TRBV6-4
CASSELSGTEAFF
TGTGCCAGCAGTGAGCTGTCAGGGACTGAAGCTTTCTTT
>TRBD2|-|TRBJ2-7|TRBV29-1
CSVGLAYEQYF
TGCAGCGTGGGACTAGCTTACGAGCAGTACTTC
>-|-|TRBJ1-1|TRBV19
CASSFFVPSTEAFF
TGTGCCAGTAGTTTTTTCGTCCCGAGCACTGAAGCTTTCTTT
>-|-|TRBJ1-5|TRBV25-1
CASSSLGGEGQPQHF
TGTGCCAGCAGTTCCCTGGGGGGAGAGGGTCAGCCCCAGCATTTT
>TRBD2|-|TRBJ2-7|TRBV6-2/TRBV6-3
CASSTPGTSGYEQYF
TGTGCCAGCAGTACACCCGGGACTAGCGGATACGAGCAGTACTTC
>-|-|TRBJ1-4|TRBV18
CASSNQGIQAELFF
TGTGCCAGCTCAAACCAGGGGATTCAGGCCGAACTGTTTTTT
>TRBD2|-|TRBJ2-7|TRBV18
CASSPGLAGVGNEQYF
TGTGCCAGCTCACCTGGGCTAGCGGGAGTTGGAAACGAGCAGTACTTC
>TRBD1|-|TRBJ1-4|TRBV28
CASTMAGGVYEKLFF
TGTGCCAGCACCATGGCAGGGGGCGTTTATGAAAAACTGTTTTTT
>TRBD1|-|TRBJ2-1|TRBV3-1/TRBV3-2
CASSQMSTGGDEQFF
TGTGCCAGCAGCCAAATGTCCACAGGGGGCGATGAGCAGTTCTTC
>TRBD1|once|TRBJ1-1|TRBV5-5
CASSLRGGSGNEAFF
TGTGCCAGCAGCCTGCGAGGGGGCTCGGGGAATGAAGCTTTCTTT
>-|-|TRBJ1-1|TRBV4-3
CASSQEDRNTEAFF
TGCGCCAGCAGCCAAGAGGACAGAAACACTGAAGCTTTCTTT
>-|-|TRBJ2-7|TRBV19
CASSIRQGQGIYEQYF
TGTGCCAGTAGTATCCGCCAGGGGCAGGGGATTTACGAGCAGTACTTC
>TRBD2|few|TRBJ2-1|TRBV29-1
CSVGLAGNNEQFF
TGCAGCGTTGGACTAGCGGGAAACAATGAGCAGTTCTTC
>-|-|TRBJ1-5|TRBV28
CASSAGGGPHQPQHF
TGTGCCAGCAGTGCGGGCGGGGGTCCTCATCAGCCCCAGCATTTT
>-|-|TRBJ2-5|TRBV6-6
CASSYEQMDKTQYF
TGTGCCAGCAGTTACGAGCAGATGGACAAGACCCAGTACTTC
>-|-|TRBJ2-7|TRBV28
CASSFGGSSYEQYF
TGTGCCAGCAGTTTCGGGGGTTCTTCCTACGAGCAGTACTTC
>TRBD1|-|TRBJ1-4|TRBV27
CASRLQGAREKLFF
TGTGCCAGCAGATTACAGGGGGCGCGTGAAAAACTGTTTTTT
>-|-|TRBJ1-6|TRBV5-1
CASSEGQYNSPLHF
TGCGCCAGCAGTGAAGGACAGTATAATTCACCCCTCCACTTT
>TRBD1|-|TRBJ1-5|TRBV2
CASTRDRGNQPQHF
TGTGCCAGCACCCGGGACAGGGGCAATCAGCCCCAGCATTTT
>-|-|TRBJ1-2|TRBV27
CASSFYSTTTHYGYTF
TGTGCCAGCAGTTTCTACTCGACTACGACCCACTATGGCTACACCTTC
>-|-|TRBJ1-1|TRBV27
CASSPPSTEAFF
TGTGCCAGCAGTCCCCCATCCACTGAAGCTTTCTTT
>-|-|TRBJ2-7|TRBV12-3/TRBV12-4
CASSRTEAYEQYF
TGTGCCAGCAGTCGGACAGAAGCCTACGAGCAGTACTTC
>-|-|TRBJ2-3|TRBV7-9
CANSGNSTDTQYF
TGTGCCAATTCCGGGAATAGCACAGATACGCAGTATTTT